This entry lists 5 T cell receptor beta chains sequenced from one sample in a study of long-term antiretroviral therapy in people with HIV. Version v3.0 of the immunoSEQ assay ran at survey level. TCRdb's copy holds only in-frame clones and misses some; the assay was immunoSEQ multiplex PCR. This table holds some 28,000 clones, 95% found once. Source: unsorted PBMCs, taken 5.3 years after starting antiretroviral therapy. The receptors were sampled from a man aged 50 to 60 with HIV.

V usage is TRBV4-3 and J usage is TRBJ1-1; perhaps TRBD1 as D (6 bases). V dropped 0 bases and J dropped 0 bases, with 11 bases sitting between them. The germline gives CDR1 LGHNA, CDR2 YSLEER. CDR3 length: 16 residues. CDR3 nucleotides: TGCGCCAGCAGCCAAGATAGGGGGAGCATGAACACTGAAGCTTTCTTT. Its protein product is CASSQDRGSMNTEAFF.

The V call is TRBV14, the J call TRBJ1-2; no clear D gene. CDR1 SGHDN and CDR2 FVKESK come from the germline V gene. The CDR3 totals 15 residues. V dropped 3 bases and J dropped 8 bases, with 19 bases sitting between them. The CDR3 here is CASSHPSLWSEGYTF. For the CDR3, the DNA is TGTGCCAGCAGCCACCCAAGCTTGTGGTCCGAGGGCTACACCTTC.

The CDR3 DNA is TGCGCCAGCAGCCAAGATGAGGGCGGGGATAGCACAGATACGCAGTATTTT. It is translated as CASSQDEGGDSTDTQYF. The rearrangement joins TRBV4-3 to TRBJ2-3; weak D call: TRBD2 (6 bases). Germline V gene lookup returns CDR1 LGHNA and CDR2 YSLEER. There are 17 residues in the CDR3. V gave up 0 bases and J gave up 0 bases, with 13 bases separating them.

This clone appeared once. The V gene is TRBV19, the J gene TRBJ1-2, with D hard to call. V shed 3 bases and J shed 4 bases, with 6 bases lying between them. The CDR3 length is 12 residues. Per germline, CDR1 LNHDA and CDR2 SQIVND (reference sequence). Written as DNA, the CDR3 is TGTGCCAGTAGTATTCCGGGCTATGGCTACACCTTC. Amino acid sequence: CASSIPGYGYTF. Using reference TRBV19 and TRBJ1-2 for the parts outside the CDR3, the full variable domain is DGGITQSPKYLFRKEGQNVTLSCEQNLNHDAMYWYRQDPGQGLRLIYYSQIVNDFQKGDIAEGYSVSREKKESFPLTVTSAQKNPTAFYLCASSIPGYGYTFGSGTRLTVV.

The chain recombines TRBV5-1 with TRBJ2-6; 7 bases match TRBD1. The V gene's germline CDR1 is SGHRS and CDR2 YFSETQ. CDR3 length: 18 amino acids. Trimming cost V 4 bases and J 0 bases; bases outside gene matches: 10. The CDR3 coding sequence is TGCGCCAGCAGCCTAGGACCGGGACAGCTCTCTGGGGCCAACGTCCTGACTTTC. Its protein product is CASSLGPGQLSGANVLTF.